This T cell receptor (beta chain) was recorded in a study of T cells in Graves' hyperthyroidism and ophthalmopathy. What was amplified from RNA transcripts were TCR beta CDR3 regions. The HTBI primer set was used in a first-round RT-PCR of the TCR CDR3. Using its own MiXCR run on the multiplex PCR reads, TCRdb lists one record per CDR3 protein. The repertoire holds about 500,000 distinct CDR3 sequences, with 16% as singletons. Germline-derived CDR1 and CDR2 are WNHNN and SYGVQD (reference sequence). Trimming removed 3 bases at V and 6 bases at J, with 6 bases between. The CDR3 length is 12 residues. Using over 8.5 ml of fresh peripheral blood, PBMCs were prepared. In its sample, this clonotype was seen a few times.

Sequencing input: blood. This receptor was taken from a woman aged 30 to 39 with Graves' ophthalmopathy. The gene calls are TRBV10-1 and TRBJ1-5, with D hard to call. The chain's CDR3 is CASSEGFQPQHF. Here the CDR3 DNA reads TGCGCCAGCAGTGAAGGTTTTCAGCCCCAGCATTTT.